One and the same sample provided the 10 T cell receptor beta chains below, sequenced in a study of blood T cell repertoires in COVID-19 (dated by TCRdb to the early 2020s). Libraries were prepared through the immunoSEQ multiplex PCR assay. The table was pulled from immuneACCESS by TCRdb, which kept in-frame rearrangements only. Such tables lose some clones; where checked, under half of the loss comes from unresolved V genes, and the rest has no known cause. Present in this sample are 77,000 or so clones, approximately 83% of which were seen just once. The ten largest make up roughly 6% of the sample. Sequencing used peripheral blood. These receptors all stem from a woman aged 55-69 years with acute or convalescent COVID-19.

The CDR3 bases are TGTGCCAGCAGTCAGGGGGCGGGGAACCAGCCCCAGCATTTT. Its translation: CASSQGAGNQPQHF. The rearrangement links TRBV2 to TRBJ1-5, with 8 positions matching TRBD1. Trimming removed 5 bases from V and 7 bases from J; junction bases left unmatched: 7. Germline values: CDR1 SNHLY, CDR2 FYNNEI. This CDR3 is built from 14 residues.

In its sample, this clone was seen once. This chain uses TRBV7-3 with TRBJ2-1, with D possibly TRBD2 on 6 matching bases. The V and J ends lost 2 bases and 8 bases respectively, with 10 bases between them. Germline CDR1 is SGHTA and CDR2 is FQGTGA. The CDR3 has 13 amino acids. CDR3 sequence reads: CASSLGGVDEQFF. CDR3 nucleotide sequence: TGTGCCAGCAGCTTAGGCGGGGTAGATGAGCAGTTCTTC.

The chain recombines TRBV4-1 with TRBJ1-1, with 7 bases matching TRBD1. CDR1 and CDR2 from the germline V gene are MGHRA and YSYEKL. V shed 1 base, J shed 1 base, and the junction held 6 bases outside the gene matches. The CDR3 totals 16 residues. CDR3 nucleotides: TGCGCCAGCAGCCAAGTGGGATGGACAGGGAACACTGAAGCTTTCTTT. This gives the protein CASSQVGWTGNTEAFF.

The sample holds a few counts of this clone. This sequence joins TRBV19 and TRBJ1-3, with 11 bases identical to TRBD1. The CDR3 is 16 residues long. J lost 0 bases, V lost 9 bases, and 7 bases had no gene match. CDR1 is LNHDA and CDR2 is SQIVND in the germline V gene (reference sequence). The CDR3 DNA is TGTGCCAGCCGTCCCGGGACAGGGGGCTCTGGAAACACCATATATTTT. Its protein is CASRPGTGGSGNTIYF.

The chain joins TRBV9 to TRBJ1-2; a possible D gene is TRBD1 (5 bases). CDR1 and CDR2 (germline): SGDLS, YYNGEE. The CDR3 is 12 residues long. Trimming took 4 bases from V and 7 from J, leaving 11 bases between them. CDR3 amino acids: CASSPNRIGYTF. DNA of the CDR3: TGTGCCAGCAGCCCAAACAGGATTGGCTACACCTTC.

This chain connects TRBV3-1 (or the pseudogene TRBV3-2) to TRBJ1-2; D perhaps matches TRBD1 (5 bases). The CDR3 is 15 residues long. The V end lost 1 base, the J end lost 4 bases, and 13 bases lay between the germline ends. Germline V gene sequence: CDR1 LGHDT, CDR2 YNNKEL (reference sequence). In DNA form, the CDR3 reads TGTGCCAGCAGCCAAGCGCAATCAGGGCGCTATGGCTACACCTTC. Its protein is CASSQAQSGRYGYTF.

The rearrangement links TRBV6-5 to TRBJ1-2, with D possibly being TRBD1 (5 bases). The V gene lost 6 bases and the J gene lost 0 bases, with 11 bases spanning the gap. The length of the CDR3 is 14 residues. CDR1 MNHEY and CDR2 SVGAGI come from the germline V gene. The CDR3 protein is CASRQTVSNYGYTF. The CDR3 bases are TGTGCCAGCAGGCAGACAGTTTCTAACTATGGCTACACCTTC.

This chain links TRBV30 with TRBJ1-1, with D possibly matching TRBD1 (5 bases). This CDR3 comprises 11 residues. Germline lookup yields CDR1 GTSNPN and CDR2 SVGIG (reference sequence). The V end was cut by 3 bases, the J end by 7 bases, with 9 bases between. CDR3 sequence: CAWSKGFEAFF. The CDR3 DNA follows: TGTGCCTGGAGCAAGGGGTTTGAAGCTTTCTTT. Full variable domain (outside the CDR3, taken from reference TRBV30 and TRBJ1-1): SQTIHQWPATLVQPVGSPLSLECTVEGTSNPNLYWYRQAAGRGLQLLFYSVGIGQISSEVPQNLSASRPQDRQFILSSKKLLLSDSGFYLCAWSKGFEAFFGQGTRLTVV.

This clone was recorded only once. The rearrangement uses TRBV6-5 and TRBJ1-1; the match to TRBD1 covers 7 bases. Germline loops: CDR1 MNHEY, CDR2 SVGAGI. The CDR3 totals 12 residues. J lost 11 bases, V lost 0 bases, and 3 bases had no gene match. The CDR3 DNA reads TGTGCCAGCAGTTACTCGGGACAGTCGGCTTTCTTT. Protein: CASSYSGQSAFF.

This chain links TRBV6-6 with TRBJ2-6, with D possibly TRBD1 on 6 matching bases. V lost 4 bases to trimming and J lost 1 base, with 8 bases between them. CDR3 length: 15 residues. CDR1 is MNHNY, CDR2 SVGAGI, per germline (reference sequence). The CDR3 is CASSLQGSGANVLTF. The CDR3 DNA sequence: TGTGCCAGCAGTTTACAGGGATCTGGGGCCAACGTCCTGACTTTC.